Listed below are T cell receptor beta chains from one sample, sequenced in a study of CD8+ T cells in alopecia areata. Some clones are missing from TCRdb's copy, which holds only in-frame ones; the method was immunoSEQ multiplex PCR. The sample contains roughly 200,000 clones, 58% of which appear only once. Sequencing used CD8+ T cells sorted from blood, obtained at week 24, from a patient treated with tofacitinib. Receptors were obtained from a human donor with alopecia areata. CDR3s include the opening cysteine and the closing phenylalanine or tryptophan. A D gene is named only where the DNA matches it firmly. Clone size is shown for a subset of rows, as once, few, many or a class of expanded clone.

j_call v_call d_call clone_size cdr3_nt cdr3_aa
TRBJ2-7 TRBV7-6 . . TGTGCCAGCAGCTTACTCGTGTTCCCAAGCTCCTACGAGCAGTACTTC CASSLLVFPSSYEQYF
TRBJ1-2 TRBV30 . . TGTGCCTGGATAAGAGGGAAGGCGGCTCTCGGCTACACCTTC CAWIRGKAALGYTF
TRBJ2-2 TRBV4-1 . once TGCGCCAGCAGCCAAGGGAGGCCACTCCATCTTACCGGGGAGCTGTTTTTT CASSQGRPLHLTGELFF
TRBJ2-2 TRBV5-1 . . TGCGCCAGCAGCCCGGGACTCACTGACGCTGGGGAGCTGTTTTTT CASSPGLTDAGELFF
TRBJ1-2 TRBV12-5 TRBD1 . TGTGCTAGTGGTTTCCCGGGACAGGGCCGCGGCTACACCTTC CASGFPGQGRGYTF
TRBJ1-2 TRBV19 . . TGTGCCAGCCGTAAGGGGCTTACAGGTCCGGGCTACACCTTC CASRKGLTGPGYTF
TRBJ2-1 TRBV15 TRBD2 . TGTGCCACCAGCACCGGCGCGGGGGGATACAATGAGCAGTTCTTC CATSTGAGGYNEQFF
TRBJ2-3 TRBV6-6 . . TGTGCCAGCAGTTACACCTCCTCCACAGATACGCAGTATTTT CASSYTSSTDTQYF
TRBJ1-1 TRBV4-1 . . TGCGCCAGCAGCCAAGTGTTGGTCACTGAAGCTTTCTTT CASSQVLVTEAFF
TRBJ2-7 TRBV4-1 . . TGCGCCAGCAGCCAAGTAGCCAGCAACCGAGGCTCCTACGAGCAGTACTTC CASSQVASNRGSYEQYF
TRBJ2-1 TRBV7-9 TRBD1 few TGTGCCAGCAGCCCAGGACAGGGCTCCTACAATGAGCAGTTCTTC CASSPGQGSYNEQFF
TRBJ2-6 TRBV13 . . TGTGCCAGCAGCTTAGCGTCGGCAGGCAAGAGCTCTGGGGCCAACGTCCTGACTTTC CASSLASAGKSSGANVLTF
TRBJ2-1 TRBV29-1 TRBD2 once TGCAGCGTCGTGGGGGGGACCTACAATGAGCAGTTCTTC CSVVGGTYNEQFF
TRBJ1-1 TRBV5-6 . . TGTGCCAGCAGCTCTGGAGGCACTGAAGCTTTCTTT CASSSGGTEAFF
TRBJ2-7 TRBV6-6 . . TGTGCCAGCATACGAGTGTGGGGGGAAGAGCAGTACTTC CASIRVWGEEQYF
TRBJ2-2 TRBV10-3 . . TGTGCCATCAGAGGGATCACCGGGGAGCTGTTTTTT CAIRGITGELFF
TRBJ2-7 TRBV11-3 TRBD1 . TGTGCCAGCAGCTTAGGGACAGGATCCTCCTACGAGCAGTACTTC CASSLGTGSSYEQYF
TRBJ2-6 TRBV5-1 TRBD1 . TGCGCCAGCAGCTGGTCTGGACAGGTTCGGGGGGCCAACGTCCTGACTTTC CASSWSGQVRGANVLTF
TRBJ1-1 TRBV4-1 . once TGCGCCAGCAGCCAAGATTGGGGGGGCGGGAACACTGAAGCTTTCTTT CASSQDWGGGNTEAFF
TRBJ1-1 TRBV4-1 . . TGCGCCAGCAGCCAAGTGGGAGACACTGAAGCTTTCTTT CASSQVGDTEAFF
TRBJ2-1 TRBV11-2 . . TGTGCCAGCAGCTTAGATGAGCGGCGGTACAATGAGCAGTTCTTC CASSLDERRYNEQFF
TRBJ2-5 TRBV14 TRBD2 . TGTGCCAGCAGCCAAGAGGGGCTTGGCGGGGGGCCCGAGACCCAGTACTTC CASSQEGLGGGPETQYF
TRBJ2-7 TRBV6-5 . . TGTGCCAGCAGTCAATCGGGGGACTCCTACGAGCAGTACTTC CASSQSGDSYEQYF
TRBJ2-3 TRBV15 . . TGTGCCACCAGCAGGCCGGGGGATACAGATACGCAGTATTTT CATSRPGDTDTQYF
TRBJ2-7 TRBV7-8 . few TGTGCCAGCAGCTTAGCCCCCGGGTCCAGAGACGAGCAGTACTTC CASSLAPGSRDEQYF
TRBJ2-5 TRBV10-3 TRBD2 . TGTGCCATCAGTGAGACTAGCGGGGGGGCCGGGCAAGAGACCCAGTACTTC CAISETSGGAGQETQYF
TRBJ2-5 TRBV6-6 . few TGTGCCAGCAGTTCGGTAGGAGGGGTACAAGAGACCCAGTACTTC CASSSVGGVQETQYF
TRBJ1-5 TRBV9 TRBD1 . TGTGCCAGCAGCGTAGGACAGGGGGGAAATCAGCCCCAGCATTTT CASSVGQGGNQPQHF
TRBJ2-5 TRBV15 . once TGTGCCACGTTCCATCAAGAGACCCAGTACTTC CATFHQETQYF
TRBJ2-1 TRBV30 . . TGTGCCTGGAGTGTAAGGGTACGCTCCTACAATGAGCAGTTCTTC CAWSVRVRSYNEQFF
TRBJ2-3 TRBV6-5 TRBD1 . TGTGCCAGCAGAACTCGGACAGGGAAATCAGATACGCAGTATTTT CASRTRTGKSDTQYF
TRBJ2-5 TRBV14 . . TGTGCCAGCAGCATGCGCAAAAGGAGGGAGACCCAGTACTTC CASSMRKRRETQYF
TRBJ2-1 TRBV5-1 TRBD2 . TGCGCCAGCAGCTTGGCCGGGGGGAACAATGAGCAGTTCTTC CASSLAGGNNEQFF
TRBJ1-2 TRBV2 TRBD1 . TGTGCCAGCAGCACTACAGGGGGCGACTATGGCTACACCTTC CASSTTGGDYGYTF
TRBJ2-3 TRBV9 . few TGTGCCAGCAGCGTAGGGGCAGATACGCAGTATTTT CASSVGADTQYF
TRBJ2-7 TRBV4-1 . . TGCGCCAGCAGCTCCCTTAGCTTTGGTTACGAGCAGTACTTC CASSSLSFGYEQYF
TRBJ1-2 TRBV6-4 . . TGTGCCAGCAGTGACGGGGAACGGGGAAACTATGGCTACACCTTC CASSDGERGNYGYTF
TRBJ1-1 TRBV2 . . TGTGCCAGCAGTGAAGGATGGGAAAGGGAGGTGTCTGAAGCTTTCTTT CASSEGWEREVSEAFF
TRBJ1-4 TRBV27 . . TGTGCCAGCAGTTTGGGAGACAGAGCAACTAATGAAAAACTGTTTTTT CASSLGDRATNEKLFF
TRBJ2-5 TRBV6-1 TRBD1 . TGTGCCAGCAGCGCTACGACAGGGGGTTCAGAGACCCAGTACTTC CASSATTGGSETQYF
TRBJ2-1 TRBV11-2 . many TGTGCCAGCAGCGACCCGAGAAGCAAGCTCTTC CASSDPRSKLF
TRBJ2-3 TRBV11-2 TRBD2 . TGTGCTACTAGCGGGGGGGGCACAGATACGCAGTATTTT CATSGGGTDTQYF
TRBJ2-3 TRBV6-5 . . TGTGCCAGCAGTTACTCTTCAGGCCCAGATACGCAGTATTTT CASSYSSGPDTQYF
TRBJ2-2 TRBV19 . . TGTGCCAGTAGTCGGGAACAGGTGAACACCGGGGAGCTGTTTTTT CASSREQVNTGELFF
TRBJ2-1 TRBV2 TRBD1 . TGTGCCATACGGACAGGGGAGGTGGGTGAGCAGTTCTTC CAIRTGEVGEQFF
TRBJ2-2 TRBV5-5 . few TGTGCCAGCAGCTTGGTAGGGGCCCTAGACACCGGGGAGCTGTTTTTT CASSLVGALDTGELFF
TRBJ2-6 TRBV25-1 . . TGTGCCTCCGGGGGGGCCAACGTCCTGACTTTC CASGGANVLTF
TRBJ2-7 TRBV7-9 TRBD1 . TGTGCCAGCAGCCCACCCTCCGGGACAGGACCCTACGAGCAGTACTTC CASSPPSGTGPYEQYF
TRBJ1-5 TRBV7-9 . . TGTGCCAGCAGTCCAGGGACTCAGCCCCAGCATTTT CASSPGTQPQHF
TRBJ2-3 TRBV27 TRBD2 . TGTGCCAGCAGTTCCGGCGGGGGTGGTGATACGCAGTATTTT CASSSGGGGDTQYF
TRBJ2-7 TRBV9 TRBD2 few TGTGCCAGCAGCGTAATTAGCGGGCCCTCAGAGGAGCAGTACTTC CASSVISGPSEEQYF
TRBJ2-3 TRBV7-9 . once TGTGCCAGCAGCTTCCCAGGGGTCGGGGCAGATACGCAGTATTTT CASSFPGVGADTQYF